This TCR beta chain was sequenced for a study of cytomegalovirus exposure and HLA in healthy donors. Turning to the study itself: An early release of data contained about 85 million unique TCRs, which came from HLA-typed donors.

Turning to this clone: Its antigen is unidentified.

The CDR3 extends over 12 amino acids. Between the trimmed V and J ends, which lost 8 bases and 1 base, there was a span of 8 bases. CDR1 and CDR2 from the germline V gene are LNHDA and SQIVND (reference sequence). Both 60 Vbeta primers and 13 Jbeta primers went into the PCR. Some clones are missing from TCRdb's copy, which holds only in-frame ones; the method was immunoSEQ multiplex PCR. The repertoire holds over 150,000 clones, 80% seen once, with about 9.9% in the top ten. Broader study findings: The authors later found TCR association rates varying by HLA locus, with DRB1 most and HLA-C fewest. It was reported in a later analysis that an Asian-associated ancestry cluster showed fewer N-insertions than the approximately 670-donor mean.

The sample comprised PBMCs. V and J are TRBV19 and TRBJ1-1; perhaps TRBD1 as D (5 bases). The origin of this receptor is a man between 18 and 29 years old in good health and CMV-seropositive. CDR3 coding DNA: TGTGCCAGTCGACAGCGGAACACTGAAGCTTTCTTT. Protein sequence: CASRQRNTEAFF.